The next 32 T cell receptor beta chains were all read from a single sample in a study of T and B cells in COVID-19 patients. Each TRB amplification used roughly 250-550 ng of genomic DNA from blood. BIOMED2 TRB-A/B primer pools were used in multiplex TRB PCR. TCRdb itself ran the multiplex PCR reads through MiXCR, one entry per CDR3 protein. This table holds over 9,000 distinct CDR3 sequences, approximately 31% found once. The sample was blood. The receptors shown here come from a human donor who had recovered from COVID-19.

This clonotype qualifies as medium-sized. CDR3 sequence reads: CSVGQGSNSPLHF. The CDR3 coding sequence is TGCAGCGTTGGACAGGGATCTAATTCACCCCTCCACTTT. This chain links TRBV29-1 with TRBJ1-6, with 7 nucleotides matching TRBD1. The CDR3 totals 13 residues. The germline V gene encodes CDR1 SQVTM and CDR2 ANQGSEA. The junction had 3 bases not matched to a gene; V was cut back by 4 bases and J by 6 bases.

This chain uses TRBV5-4 with TRBJ1-1; D call uncertain. V lost 3 bases and J 1 base, leaving 7 bases between the germline ends. The CDR3 totals 13 residues. The V gene's germline CDR1 is SGHNT and CDR2 YYREEE (reference sequence). This chain's CDR3 is CASSSQTNTEAFF. For the CDR3, the DNA is TGTGCCAGCAGCTCACAGACGAACACTGAAGCTTTCTTT.

This chain connects TRBV5-1 to TRBJ2-7; 9 bases fit TRBD1. The CDR3 consists of 16 residues. Germline V gene lookup returns CDR1 SGHRS and CDR2 YFSETQ. V was clipped by 4 bases and J by 6 bases; unmatched bases: 14. The CDR3 protein is CASSPRTGTGKGEQYF. In DNA, the CDR3 is TGCGCCAGCAGCCCGAGAACCGGGACAGGGAAGGGCGAGCAGTACTTC.

The chain combines TRBV10-3 with TRBJ2-7; D may be TRBD2 (5 bases). The ends were cut back, 4 bases at V and 2 bases at J, with 9 bases in the middle. The CDR3 consists of 13 residues. Germline V gene lookup returns CDR1 ENHRY and CDR2 SYGVKD. CDR3 in amino acids: CAISGADTYEQYF. For the CDR3, the DNA is TGTGCCATCAGTGGAGCGGATACCTACGAGCAGTACTTC.

This chain links TRBV5-1 with TRBJ1-2, with TRBD1 matching 9 bases. The CDR3 consists of 12 residues. Germline trimming cut 3 bases from V and 10 bases from J; bases unmatched to any gene: 4. Germline V CDR1 and CDR2: SGHRS, YFSETQ. CDR3: CASSSDRGDYTF. The CDR3 coding sequence is TGCGCCAGCAGCTCCGACAGGGGGGACTACACCTTC. Full variable domain (outside the CDR3, taken from reference TRBV5-1 and TRBJ1-2): KAGVTQTPRYLIKTRGQQVTLSCSPISGHRSVSWYQQTPGQGLQFLFEYFSETQRNKGNFPGRFSGRQFSNSRSEMNVSTLELGDSALYLCASSSDRGDYTFGSGTRLTVV.

In its sample, this clonotype is medium-sized. The rearrangement uses TRBV19 and TRBJ1-5; D is uncertain. Germline V gives CDR1 LNHDA, CDR2 SQIVND (reference sequence). The germline V and J ends were trimmed by 1 base and 5 bases, with 6 bases remaining between them. There are 13 residues in the CDR3. The CDR3 bases are TGTGCCAGTAGTATAGTGACATATCAGCCCCAGCATTTT. Protein sequence: CASSIVTYQPQHF.

In its sample, this clonotype is medium-sized. V usage is TRBV27 and J usage is TRBJ2-6; TRBD1 matches at 9 bases. The germline CDR1 and CDR2 sequences are MNHEY and SMNVEV (reference sequence). J lost 12 bases, V lost 6 bases, and 6 bases had no gene match. The CDR3 is 13 amino acids. The CDR3 sequence is CASSSDRGIVLTF. Written as DNA, the CDR3 is TGTGCCAGCAGCAGCGACAGGGGGATCGTCCTGACTTTC.

The rearrangement links TRBV20-1 to TRBJ2-5; 12 nucleotides match TRBD1. The germline gives CDR1 DFQATT, CDR2 SNEGSKA (reference sequence). This CDR3 region has 16 residues. V dropped 2 bases and J dropped 5; count of bases not matched to a gene: 9. CDR3 DNA: TGCAGTGCTAGAAAACCTTTGGGACAGGGGGCCGAGACCCAGTACTTC. It is translated as CSARKPLGQGAETQYF.

This clonotype has just a few counts. The genes are TRBV4-3 and TRBJ2-1; TRBD2 matches 8 bases. CDR1 and CDR2 from the germline V gene are LGHNA and YSLEER. The CDR3 contains 17 residues. J gave up 4 bases and V 0 bases, and 8 bases lay outside the gene matches. CDR3 sequence (DNA): TGCGCCAGCAGCCAAGATCGTAATAGCGGGACGTACAATGAGCAGTTCTTC. It translates to CASSQDRNSGTYNEQFF.

CDR3 DNA sequence: TGTGCCAGCAGTGGATTTCCGGGGGGGGCAGATACGCAGTATTTT. This sequence encodes CASSGFPGGADTQYF. The rearrangement links TRBV6-4 to TRBJ2-3, with TRBD2 identical over 8 bases. The CDR3 spans 15 residues. The V segment lost 4 bases and the J segment 4 bases; nucleotides outside the gene matches: 7. In germline, CDR1 is MRHNA, CDR2 SNTAGT.

In regard to this clonotype: The CDR3 ends on some other residue instead of the conserved phenylalanine or tryptophan, so this is likely a read error. This chain joins TRBV6-5 and TRBJ2-5; 13 nucleotides agree with TRBD2. This CDR3 region has 16 residues. Germline V gives CDR1 MNHEY, CDR2 SVGAGI. Losses at the gene ends were 0 bases for V and 7 bases for J; bases not matched to a gene: 5. In DNA, the CDR3 is TGTGCCAGCAGTTACTCACTAGCGGGGGGGCTCGGGACCCAGTACTTG. Its translation is CASSYSLAGGLGTQYL.

This clonotype appeared a few times. V usage is TRBV29-1 and J usage is TRBJ1-1, with D perhaps TRBD1 (6 bases). The CDR3 contains 12 residues. Germline V lookup: CDR1 SQVTM, CDR2 ANQGSEA. Trimming pared 7 bases from V and 7 bases from J, leaving 16 bases between. The CDR3: CSALPGQLEAFF. The CDR3 DNA reads as TGCAGCGCCCTCCCGGGACAACTTGAAGCTTTCTTT.

This sequence joins TRBV18 and TRBJ1-1; D is unresolved. The CDR3 spans 14 residues. Trimming left V 1 base short and J 0 bases short, with 6 bases between. Looked up from germline, CDR1 is KGHSH and CDR2 is LQKENI. This CDR3 reads CASSPLPLNTEAFF. The CDR3 DNA sequence: TGTGCCAGCTCACCACTGCCACTGAACACTGAAGCTTTCTTT.

Concerning this clonotype: A read error may account for a junction end that differs from germline. The chain uses TRBV15 and TRBJ1-6; a weak D match, TRBD1 (6 bases). This CDR3 has 15 residues. The V gene's germline CDR1 is LNHNV and CDR2 YYDKDF (reference sequence). The CDR3, as DNA: TGTGCCAGCAGCCCAGGACAGCGTCCGAATTCACCCCTCCACTTT. Translated: CASSPGQRPNSPLHF.

This clonotype is medium-sized. The chain recombines TRBV19 with TRBJ1-5; D might be TRBD1 (6 bases). CDR1 and CDR2 (germline): LNHDA, SQIVND (reference sequence). Trimming pared 6 bases from V and 2 bases from J, leaving 14 bases between. This CDR3 spans 15 amino acids. The CDR3 DNA follows: TGTGCCAGTAGCTACAGGGCCAGGGGCAATCAGCCCCAGCATTTT. Encoded protein: CASSYRARGNQPQHF.

This chain uses TRBV5-1 with TRBJ1-5; possibly TRBD1 for D (5 bases). The length of the CDR3 is 15 residues. Germline CDR1 is SGHRS and CDR2 is YFSETQ. The V end was cut by 0 bases, the J end by 6 bases, with 13 bases between. The CDR3 DNA sequence: TGCGCCAGCAGCTTGGGTGGGGGGGAAGGTCAGCCCCAGCATTTT. Translation gives CASSLGGGEGQPQHF.

Judged by abundance, this clonotype is medium-sized. The chain couples TRBV29-1 to TRBJ1-2; possibly TRBD1 for D (5 bases). Trimming cost V 4 bases and J 8 bases, with 14 bases left between them. CDR3 size: 12 residues. Germline lookup yields CDR1 SQVTM and CDR2 ANQGSEA. CDR3 protein: CSVAEGATGYTF. The CDR3 nucleotides read TGCAGCGTTGCGGAAGGGGCAACGGGCTACACCTTC.

The V call is TRBV5-4, the J call TRBJ1-4; weak D call: TRBD1 (6 bases). Trimming removed 2 bases from V and 13 bases from J, with 12 bases in between. This CDR3 has 12 residues. CDR1 and CDR2 (germline): SGHNT, YYREEE (reference sequence). The CDR3 DNA reads TGTGCCAGCAGCTTCCGCGGACAGAGACTGTTTTTT. This translates into CASSFRGQRLFF.

The chain recombines TRBV6-6 with TRBJ1-5, with 7 positions matching TRBD1. Germline CDR1 and CDR2: MNHNY and SVGAGI (reference sequence). The CDR3 totals 15 residues. Unmatched junction bases numbered 5, after V lost 0 bases and J lost 6 bases. CDR3 amino acids: CASSYSREGAQPQHF. The CDR3 DNA is TGTGCCAGCAGTTACTCCCGAGAGGGGGCTCAGCCCCAGCATTTT.

This clonotype is labeled as medium-sized (0.01 to 0.1%). The chain carries TRBV19 and TRBJ2-1; D possibly uses TRBD1 or TRBD2 (5 bases each). V was trimmed by 5 bases and J by 1 base, leaving 18 bases between them. This CDR3 has 17 amino acids. Per the germline V gene, CDR1 is LNHDA and CDR2 is SQIVND (reference sequence). This CDR3 is CASSLPRDGDSYNEQFF. The DNA for the CDR3 is TGTGCCAGTAGTTTACCCCGGGACGGTGATTCCTACAATGAGCAGTTCTTC.

The chain couples TRBV6-2 or TRBV6-3 to TRBJ1-5; 8 bases are a match to TRBD1. V gave up 6 bases and J gave up 5 bases; unmatched junction bases: 9. Germline V gene lookup returns CDR1 MNHEY and CDR2 SVGEGT. The CDR3 runs 15 residues. The CDR3 is CASSPGQGWDQPQHF. The CDR3 DNA reads as TGTGCCAGCAGCCCCGGACAGGGTTGGGATCAGCCCCAGCATTTT.

This clonotype was seen only a few times. J is TRBJ2-6 and V is TRBV6-1; weak D call: TRBD1 (6 bases). Looked up from germline, CDR1 is MNHNS and CDR2 is SASEGT. Trimming removed 3 bases at V and 0 bases at J, with 6 bases between. This CDR3 comprises 15 residues. The CDR3 region is CASSEDSSGANVLTF. CDR3 nucleotide sequence: TGTGCCAGCAGTGAGGACAGCTCTGGGGCCAACGTCCTGACTTTC.

This clonotype was counted only a few times. The CDR3 nucleotides read TGTGCCACCAGTGGTGTCGGGGCGTACAATGAGCAGTTCTTC. Translating it yields CATSGVGAYNEQFF. This rearrangement joins TRBV24-1 to TRBJ2-1, with D perhaps matching TRBD1 or TRBD2 (5 bases each). V gave up 5 bases and J gave up 4 bases, with 11 bases separating them. Germline lookup yields CDR1 KGHDR and CDR2 SFDVKD. CDR3 size: 14 residues.

This chain uses TRBV13 with TRBJ2-5; TRBD2 matches 8 bases. The CDR3 spans 18 residues. The germline CDR1 and CDR2 sequences are PRHDT and FYEKMQ (reference sequence). V lost 0 bases and J lost 5; bases outside the gene matches: 14. The chain's CDR3 is CASSLGDIWRGAGETQYF. The CDR3 bases are TGTGCCAGCAGCTTAGGAGATATATGGCGGGGGGCTGGGGAGACCCAGTACTTC.

The chain combines TRBV5-6 with TRBJ1-4; unclear D gene. From germline, CDR1 is SGHDT and CDR2 YYEEEE. V lost 2 bases and J 5 bases, leaving 7 bases between the germline ends. The CDR3 has 13 residues. CDR3 sequence reads: CASSFLGNEKLFF. In DNA form, the CDR3 reads TGTGCCAGCAGCTTTTTGGGGAATGAAAAACTGTTTTTT.

The genes are TRBV5-6 and TRBJ2-7; 9 bases align to TRBD1. This CDR3 is 17 amino acids long. The ends lost 3 bases at V and 5 bases at J; junction bases unmatched: 15. From germline, CDR1 is SGHDT and CDR2 YYEEEE. The CDR3 region is CASSWMAGGQGKNEQYF. DNA for the CDR3: TGTGCCAGCAGCTGGATGGCCGGCGGACAGGGGAAGAACGAGCAGTACTTC.

A single count supports this clonotype. The chain combines TRBV5-1 with TRBJ1-2, with a tentative D call TRBD1 (5 bases). There are 14 residues in the CDR3. Germline CDR1 and CDR2: SGHRS and YFSETQ. Deletions cut 4 bases from V and 6 bases from J, with 16 bases between. In DNA form, the CDR3 reads TGCGCCAGCAGCACGGGCCCAAGGGGCAATGGCTACACCTTC. It encodes CASSTGPRGNGYTF.

The chain is built from TRBV6-2 or TRBV6-3 and TRBJ2-5, with D tentatively TRBD2 (6 bases). CDR1 is MNHEY, CDR2 SVGEGT, per germline. The CDR3 length is 13 residues. Trimming pared 5 bases from V and 5 bases from J, leaving 12 bases between. CDR3 DNA sequence: TGTGCCAGCAGTGATAGGGCGGGGGAGACCCAGTACTTC. This encodes CASSDRAGETQYF.

This clonotype was detected only a few times. The rearrangement links TRBV18 to TRBJ1-2; no clear D gene. The ends were cut back, 4 bases at V and 2 bases at J, with 11 bases in the middle. Germline lookup yields CDR1 KGHSH and CDR2 LQKENI. The CDR3 totals 14 residues. CDR3 sequence reads: CASSRREMNYGYTF. CDR3 coding DNA: TGTGCCAGCTCACGCCGGGAAATGAACTATGGCTACACCTTC.

To note about this clonotype: The junction departs from the called germline gene at one end, perhaps through a read error. The chain is built from TRBV5-5 and TRBJ2-2; a weak D match, TRBD2 (6 bases). The CDR3 spans 15 residues. Germline V gives CDR1 SGHKS, CDR2 YYEKEE (reference sequence). The chain's CDR3 is CASSLTGSNTGELFF. The CDR3, as DNA: TGCGCCAGCAGCCTTACCGGGAGCAACACCGGGGAGCTGTTTTTT.

This clonotype qualifies as medium-sized (0.01 to 0.1%). The rearrangement joins TRBV12-3 or TRBV12-4 to TRBJ1-2; tentative D call: TRBD1 (6 bases). The length of the CDR3 is 15 residues. Trimming left V 5 bases short and J 5 bases short, with 18 bases between. CDR3: CASSPTGQAGYGYTF. Written as DNA, the CDR3 is TGTGCCAGCAGTCCCACAGGGCAGGCGGGGTATGGCTACACCTTC.

Here the CDR3 DNA reads TGTGCCAGTAGTATAGGGGGGGGCTCCTACGAGCAGTACTTC. Translated: CASSIGGGSYEQYF. This rearrangement joins TRBV19 to TRBJ2-7, with 7 bases lining up with TRBD2. Germline V gives CDR1 LNHDA, CDR2 SQIVND (reference sequence). V lost 1 base, J lost 0 bases, and 0 bases stayed unmatched. This CDR3 has 14 amino acids.